The T cell receptor (beta chain) under discussion was sequenced for a study of control samples from healthy donors and cancer patients. Germline CDR1 reads SGHRS; CDR2 reads YFSETQ. Unmatched junction bases numbered 13, after V lost 2 bases and J lost 3 bases. CDR3 length equals 18 residues. Method: immunoSEQ multiplex PCR; TCRdb's copy keeps in-frame clones and lacks some. The sample lists about 410,000 clones, around 90% occurring once. This chain joins TRBV5-1 and TRBJ1-4, with 7 nucleotides matching TRBD1. The source of this sequence is a man aged 35 to 55 with head and neck cancer. The sequenced material came from PBMCs. This CDR3 reads CASSLYAQGVIANEKLFF. Here the CDR3 DNA reads TGCGCCAGCAGCTTATATGCTCAGGGGGTGATTGCTAATGAAAAACTGTTTTTT.